This T cell receptor beta chain was identified in a study of cytomegalovirus exposure and HLA in healthy donors. Vbeta (60) and Jbeta (13) primers were used in the PCR. TCRdb's copy holds only in-frame clones and misses some; the assay was immunoSEQ multiplex PCR. The sample holds around 160,000 clones; approximately 80% are singletons and the top ten take approximately 2.1%. The CDR3 is 15 amino acids. V trimming: 3 bases; J trimming: 5 bases; junction bases outside the gene matches: 6. The germline V gene has CDR1 LGHNA and CDR2 YNFKEQ. Study outcomes and limitations: Common viral pathogens seemed to be connected with several of the most significant clusters, according to a later analysis.

With regard to this clone: Its antigen remains unknown.

This clonotype was sampled from a man in his fifties in good health and CMV-seropositive. The chain has TRBV4-2 and TRBJ1-5; the match to TRBD1 covers 8 bases. Sequenced material: PBMCs. The CDR3 is CASSQGTGPYQPQHF. The CDR3 DNA is TGTGCCAGCAGCCAGGGGACAGGACCATATCAGCCCCAGCATTTT.